The clone carrying this T cell receptor (beta chain) was seen more than once but under ten times. The data originate from a study of metastatic and nonmetastatic thyroid tumors. Treatment of any kind had been given to no patient before thyroid surgery. In the source study's methods: Differences in CDR3 between clinicopathological groups were drawn on to build a classifier intended to discriminate distant-metastatic papillary thyroid cancer patients. With MiXCR, TCRdb called clones anew from the PCR reads. These V and J calls derive from TCRdb rather than the authors' analysis. This sample has about 43,000 clones, with 3% to 3.5% found just once. The receptor was derived from a female donor with papillary thyroid cancer or a benign thyroid nodule (not recorded which). Some clones in this sample may be carry-over from other donors' samples. What was sequenced was blood.

The CDR3, as DNA: TGTGCCAGTAGTATAAGCATCGGAGCGTACAATGAGCAGTTCTTC. Its translation: CASSISIGAYNEQFF. The chain has TRBV19 and TRBJ2-1, with no clear D. The ends were cut back, 2 bases at V and 4 bases at J, with 12 bases in the middle. Germline loops: CDR1 LNHDA, CDR2 SQIVND (reference sequence). The CDR3 spans 15 residues.